This T cell receptor (beta chain) derives from a study of cytomegalovirus exposure and HLA in healthy donors. Study details: An earlier analysis found under 130 million unique TCR beta sequences from about 190 million T cells.

A note on this clone: Its antigen is not known.

The study, taken as a whole, reports: Most observed TCR sequences were rare, whereas some public TCRs were detected in many donors.

60 Vbeta and 13 Jbeta primers were used in PCR. Original processing notes: The authors later counted about 80 million unique TCR beta chains, 9.5 million to 13 million of them shared. Sequencing was performed with immunoSEQ multiplex PCR; in TCRdb, only in-frame clones are kept and a portion is missing. V and J calls and clone size are given by that table; D and trimming were obtained from the DNA. The sample records about 140,000 clones, over 65% being singletons. This receptor was taken from a male donor in good health and CMV-seronegative. Sequenced: PBMCs.

The CDR3 loop is CASSHPWGGRGQETQYF. CDR3 nucleotide sequence: TGTGCCAGCAGCCACCCTTGGGGAGGGCGGGGCCAAGAGACCCAGTACTTC. The rearrangement links TRBV11-2 to TRBJ2-5, with 7 bases lining up with TRBD2. The length of the CDR3 is 17 residues. Germline-derived CDR1 and CDR2 are SGHAT and FQNNGV. Germline trimming cut 5 bases from V and 1 base from J; bases unmatched to any gene: 13.